A single sample is the source of the 31 T cell receptor beta chains below, sequenced in a study of PD-1 blockade in mismatch repair-deficient tumors. Measured with immunoSEQ multiplex PCR; TCRdb has only the in-frame clones, and not every one. The sample contains about 79,000 clones, approximately 78% of which appear only once. This specimen was peripheral blood, taken 44 weeks after starting pembrolizumab. These TCRs come from an adult with mismatch repair-deficient cancer.

V usage is TRBV19 and J usage is TRBJ2-7, with D possibly matching TRBD2 (6 bases). The CDR3 is 14 amino acids. V was shortened by 3 bases and J by 2 bases, with 11 bases between the two germline ends. Germline CDR1 and CDR2: LNHDA and SQIVND (reference sequence). The CDR3 spells CASSMAGSPYEQYF. The DNA for the CDR3 is TGTGCCAGTAGTATGGCGGGATCCCCCTACGAGCAGTACTTC.

Only one count was recorded for this clone. This chain joins TRBV6-4 and TRBJ2-1; 10 positions agree with TRBD1. The trim removed 3 bases at V and 9 bases at J, leaving 8 bases unmatched. Germline loops: CDR1 MRHNA, CDR2 SNTAGT. CDR3 length equals 15 residues. CDR3 sequence (DNA): TGTGCCAGCAGTGAGTTGGGACAGGGGCGGTCTGAGCAGTTCTTC. Translated: CASSELGQGRSEQFF.

There are a few counts of this clone. The CDR3 coding sequence is TGTGCCTGGAGTCGGGGGGGCACCAACACCGGGGAGCTGTTTTTT. This codes for CAWSRGGTNTGELFF. The rearrangement links TRBV30 to TRBJ2-2; 8 bases match TRBD2. Germline loops: CDR1 GTSNPN, CDR2 SVGIG (reference sequence). This CDR3 spans 15 amino acids. V shed 2 bases and J 2 bases; nucleotides not matched to a gene: 4.

The chain carries TRBV4-1 and TRBJ2-7; D perhaps matches TRBD1 (6 bases). CDR1 MGHRA and CDR2 YSYEKL come from the germline V gene. This CDR3 has 16 residues. The V and J ends lost 4 bases and 0 bases respectively, with 16 bases between them. The CDR3 region has the DNA TGCGCCAGCAGCCTACGGGACAAGTCCTCCTCCTACGAGCAGTACTTC. Translating gives CASSLRDKSSSYEQYF.

The chain combines TRBV7-9 with TRBJ2-1; 10 positions agree with TRBD2. Per the germline V gene, CDR1 is SEHNR and CDR2 is FQNEAQ (reference sequence). V shed 6 bases and J 4 bases; nucleotides not matched to a gene: 6. CDR3 length equals 15 residues. The CDR3 region has the DNA TGTGCCAGCAGAGTTGCTAGCGGGGGATACAATGAGCAGTTCTTC. This translates into CASRVASGGYNEQFF.

The chain is built from TRBV7-6 and TRBJ2-1; perhaps TRBD2 as D (6 bases). The CDR3 covers 17 residues. Germline V CDR1 and CDR2: SGHVS, FNYEAQ. Trimming removed 0 bases at V and 0 bases at J, with 12 bases between. The CDR3 region is CASSLAVAANSYNEQFF. Here the CDR3 DNA reads TGTGCCAGCAGCTTAGCCGTAGCGGCCAACTCCTACAATGAGCAGTTCTTC.

The chain links TRBV12-5 to TRBJ1-5; D remains ambiguous. V lost 3 bases and J 7 bases, leaving 10 bases between the germline ends. The CDR3 length is 13 residues. The V gene's germline CDR1 is LGHNT and CDR2 FRNRAP. CDR3 nucleotides: TGTGCTAGTGGTTTTGGCCGCGAGCAGCCCCAGCATTTT. It specifies CASGFGREQPQHF.

The chain links TRBV27 to TRBJ2-1; no clear D. There are 16 residues in the CDR3. Germline CDR1 MNHEY, CDR2 SMNVEV (reference sequence). V was clipped by 1 base and J by 13 bases, with 23 bases between them. CDR3 DNA sequence: TGTGCCAGCAGTTTATATCGCCGTTCTGGGTCAAGTGCACAGTTCTTC. Translation gives CASSLYRRSGSSAQFF.

The genes are TRBV2 and TRBJ2-3; D is ambiguous. The V and J ends lost 4 bases and 0 bases respectively, with 5 bases between them. The length of the CDR3 is 13 residues. Per germline, CDR1 SNHLY and CDR2 FYNNEI. DNA for the CDR3: TGTGCCAGCAGTGCACAGAGCACAGATACGCAGTATTTT. Amino acid sequence: CASSAQSTDTQYF.

The chain joins TRBV7-2 to TRBJ2-3, with TRBD2 matching 7 bases. Germline V gene sequence: CDR1 SGHTA, CDR2 FQGNSA. V dropped 4 bases and J dropped 4; count of bases not matched to a gene: 11. This CDR3 spans 16 amino acids. CDR3 DNA: TGTGCCAGCAGCTATGCTACGGCGGGAGCTTCAGATACGCAGTATTTT. This gives the protein CASSYATAGASDTQYF.

The genes are TRBV5-1 and TRBJ2-3; 8 nucleotides align to TRBD2. The CDR3 runs to 14 residues. From germline, CDR1 is SGHRS and CDR2 YFSETQ. The J segment lost 4 bases and the V segment lost 4 bases, leaving 5 bases of the junction unmatched. CDR3 loop: CASSRTSTSDTQYF. CDR3 bases: TGCGCCAGCAGCCGGACTAGCACTTCAGATACGCAGTATTTT. The full variable domain, completed using reference TRBV5-1 and TRBJ2-3, is KAGVTQTPRYLIKTRGQQVTLSCSPISGHRSVSWYQQTPGQGLQFLFEYFSETQRNKGNFPGRFSGRQFSNSRSEMNVSTLELGDSALYLCASSRTSTSDTQYFGPGTRLTVL.

The chain has TRBV7-9 and TRBJ2-1, with 9 bases matching TRBD2. J lost 6 bases, V lost 1 base, and 4 bases had no gene match. The CDR3 is made up of 15 amino acids. Germline lookup yields CDR1 SEHNR and CDR2 FQNEAQ (reference sequence). CDR3: CASSLGSGRTNEQFF. In nucleotides, the CDR3 is TGTGCCAGCAGCTTAGGTAGCGGGAGAACCAATGAGCAGTTCTTC.

The chain has TRBV5-1 and TRBJ2-3; 11 bases align to TRBD2. This CDR3 has 16 residues. After removal of 4 bases from V and 3 bases from J, the junction contained 7 bases not matched to a gene. Looked up from germline, CDR1 is SGHRS and CDR2 is YFSETQ. The chain's CDR3 is CASSPRTSGLTDTQYF. Written as DNA, the CDR3 is TGCGCCAGCAGCCCTAGGACTAGCGGGCTTACAGATACGCAGTATTTT.

The chain couples TRBV20-1 to TRBJ1-1; tentatively, D is TRBD1 (6 bases). This CDR3 region has 11 residues. Germline V gene sequence: CDR1 DFQATT, CDR2 SNEGSKA (reference sequence). Between the trimmed V and J ends, which lost 2 bases and 8 bases, there was a span of 9 bases. The CDR3 reads CSARSQGEAFF. CDR3 nucleotides: TGCAGTGCTAGAAGTCAGGGGGAAGCTTTCTTT.

A few counts support this clone. V gene TRBV4-2 combines with J gene TRBJ1-2; possibly TRBD1 for D (5 bases). V was clipped by 5 bases and J by 0 bases, with 19 bases between them. This CDR3 spans 17 amino acids. CDR1 and CDR2 (germline): LGHNA, YNFKEQ. CDR3 in amino acids: CASSSRGSRGANYGYTF. The CDR3 DNA is TGTGCCAGCAGCTCCCGGGGAAGTCGGGGGGCTAACTATGGCTACACCTTC.

The chain joins TRBV11-1 to TRBJ2-5, with D perhaps matching TRBD1 (8 bases). V lost 1 base, J lost 4 bases, and 19 bases lay in between. There are 17 residues in the CDR3. From germline, CDR1 is SGHAT and CDR2 FQDESV (reference sequence). The CDR3 spells CASSLGSRTGRGETQYF. The DNA for the CDR3 is TGTGCCAGCAGCTTAGGTTCAAGGACAGGGAGGGGAGAGACCCAGTACTTC.

This chain links TRBV25-1 with TRBJ1-1, with TRBD1 matching 7 bases. V gave up 8 bases and J gave up 5 bases; unmatched junction bases: 2. There are 11 residues in the CDR3. Germline lookup yields CDR1 MGHDK and CDR2 SYGVNS. CDR3 residues: CASHRGTEAFF. The CDR3, as DNA: TGTGCCAGCCACAGGGGAACTGAAGCTTTCTTT. The full variable domain, in which reference TRBV25-1 and TRBJ1-1 provide the parts outside the CDR3, is EADIYQTPRYLVIGTGKKITLECSQTMGHDKMYWYQQDPGMELHLIHYSYGVNSTEKGDLSSESTVSRIRTEHFPLTLESARPSHTSQYLCASHRGTEAFFGQGTRLTVV.

The chain employs TRBV7-9 and TRBJ1-2; weak D call: TRBD1 (5 bases). Trimming shortened V by 8 bases and J by 0 bases, and 13 bases separated the two germline ends. Germline V lookup: CDR1 SEHNR, CDR2 FQNEAQ (reference sequence). This CDR3 comprises 14 residues. The CDR3 loop reads CASLRDGANYGYTF. DNA of the CDR3: TGTGCCAGCTTGAGGGACGGAGCTAACTATGGCTACACCTTC.

The rearrangement joins TRBV4-2 to TRBJ2-1, with D possibly being TRBD1 or TRBD2 (5 bases each). This CDR3 has 17 residues. The V end lost 1 base, the J end lost 0 bases, and 13 bases lay between the germline ends. The germline gives CDR1 LGHNA, CDR2 YNFKEQ. CDR3 bases: TGTGCCAGCAGCCAAGCTACCGGGACGGGCTCCTACAATGAGCAGTTCTTC. Protein: CASSQATGTGSYNEQFF.

The table lists this clone with a few counts. This rearrangement joins TRBV19 to TRBJ2-1, with 9 nucleotides matching TRBD2. Per the germline V gene, CDR1 is LNHDA and CDR2 is SQIVND (reference sequence). The CDR3 covers 15 residues. V lost 5 bases, J lost 4 bases, and 6 bases stayed unmatched. The CDR3 region is CASSSSGMGYNEQFF. As DNA, the CDR3 is TGTGCCAGTAGTTCTAGCGGGATGGGGTACAATGAGCAGTTCTTC.

The chain recombines TRBV5-1 with TRBJ2-5, with 11 positions matching TRBD2. In germline, CDR1 is SGHRS, CDR2 YFSETQ. The junction had 9 bases not matched to a gene; V was cut back by 0 bases and J by 8 bases. The CDR3 has 16 residues. CDR3 DNA sequence: TGCGCCAGCAGCTTGGTCGCTAGCGGGGGGCCGATAACCCAGTACTTC. Translated: CASSLVASGGPITQYF. The complete variable domain, with remaining parts taken from reference TRBV5-1 and TRBJ2-5, reads KAGVTQTPRYLIKTRGQQVTLSCSPISGHRSVSWYQQTPGQGLQFLFEYFSETQRNKGNFPGRFSGRQFSNSRSEMNVSTLELGDSALYLCASSLVASGGPITQYFGPGTRLLVL.

The chain joins TRBV5-1 to TRBJ2-5; D unclear. The length of the CDR3 is 13 residues. V gave up 3 bases and J gave up 3 bases, with 9 bases separating them. In germline, CDR1 is SGHRS, CDR2 YFSETQ. As DNA, the CDR3 is TGCGCCAGCAGCTCTCTTACGGAAGAGACCCAGTACTTC. Translation: CASSSLTEETQYF.

The chain has TRBV4-1 and TRBJ2-1; TRBD2 matches 7 bases. This CDR3 region has 17 residues. The V and J ends lost 0 bases and 1 base, in that order; junction bases with no gene match: 6. The germline V gene has CDR1 MGHRA and CDR2 YSYEKL. CDR3 in amino acids: CASSQDWTGGSYNEQFF. Written as DNA, the CDR3 is TGCGCCAGCAGCCAAGATTGGACGGGAGGTTCCTACAATGAGCAGTTCTTC.

CDR3 sequence: CASTISRDRSSNQPQHF. CDR3 nucleotides: TGTGCCAGCACCATCAGCCGTGACAGGTCAAGCAATCAGCCCCAGCATTTT. The chain recombines TRBV21-1 with TRBJ1-5; the table names TRBD1, a call not compared with the DNA. TRBV21-1 is designated a pseudogene. The CDR3 length is 17 residues.

This chain uses TRBV19 with TRBJ1-2; weak D call: TRBD1 (6 bases). Trimming removed 5 bases from V and 0 bases from J, with 10 bases in between. The CDR3 sequence is 14 residues long. Germline CDR1 is LNHDA and CDR2 is SQIVND (reference sequence). CDR3 sequence: CASSVDRANYGYTF. The CDR3 DNA reads TGTGCCAGTAGTGTGGACAGAGCTAACTATGGCTACACCTTC.

V is TRBV7-9 and J is TRBJ1-2; no definite D call. The CDR3 sequence is 14 residues long. Germline assignment: CDR1 SEHNR and CDR2 FQNEAQ (reference sequence). Trimming removed 1 base from V and 6 bases from J, with 12 bases in between. The CDR3 reads CASSLERAGDGYTF. DNA of the CDR3: TGTGCCAGCAGCTTAGAGAGGGCAGGTGATGGCTACACCTTC. The entire variable domain, with the rest obtained from reference TRBV7-9 and TRBJ1-2, is as follows: DTGVSQNPRHKITKRGQNVTFRCDPISEHNRLYWYRQTLGQGPEFLTYFQNEAQLEKSRLLSDRFSAERPKGSFSTLEIQRTEQGDSAMYLCASSLERAGDGYTFGSGTRLTVV.

The chain links TRBV19 to TRBJ2-1, with D unresolved. This CDR3 contains 13 residues. V lost 1 base to trimming and J lost 5 bases, with 6 bases between them. CDR1 LNHDA and CDR2 SQIVND come from the germline V gene (reference sequence). As DNA, the CDR3 is TGTGCCAGTAGTATAGGGACCAACAATGAGCAGTTCTTC. Translation: CASSIGTNNEQFF.

The chain uses TRBV9 and TRBJ2-7; 9 nucleotides match TRBD2. The CDR3 sequence is 16 residues long. Losses at the gene ends were 2 bases for V and 3 bases for J; bases not matched to a gene: 9. Germline CDR1 is SGDLS and CDR2 is YYNGEE. CDR3 sequence: CASSVSGGREGYEQYF. The CDR3 DNA follows: TGTGCCAGCAGCGTGAGCGGCGGGCGGGAGGGCTACGAGCAGTACTTC. Looking up the rest from reference TRBV9 and TRBJ2-7 gives the full variable domain: DSGVTQTPKHLITATGQRVTLRCSPRSGDLSVYWYQQSLDQGLQFLIQYYNGEERAKGNILERFSAQQFPDLHSELNLSSLELGDSALYFCASSVSGGREGYEQYFGPGTRLTVT.

The chain has TRBV9 and TRBJ2-3; TRBD2 is a possible D gene (5 bases). Deletions cut 4 bases from V and 4 bases from J, with 13 bases between. This CDR3 is built from 14 residues. CDR1 and CDR2 (germline): SGDLS, YYNGEE. CDR3 loop: CASSPWTLADTQYF. As DNA, the CDR3 is TGTGCCAGCAGCCCGTGGACTTTGGCAGATACGCAGTATTTT.

V and J are TRBV18 and TRBJ2-3; 13 bases line up with TRBD2. This CDR3 region has 14 residues. The V segment lost 6 bases and the J segment 6 bases; nucleotides outside the gene matches: 3. Germline V gene data show CDR1 as KGHSH and CDR2 as LQKENI. As DNA, the CDR3 is TGTGCCAGCTCGACTAGCGGGAGGCCTGATACGCAGTATTTT. Residues: CASSTSGRPDTQYF.

This clone was seen only a few times. This chain joins TRBV6-1 and TRBJ2-7, with 7 bases matching TRBD2. The CDR3 runs 16 residues. The germline V gene has CDR1 MNHNS and CDR2 SASEGT. The V gene end was trimmed by 2 bases and the J gene end by 3 bases; junction bases not matched to a gene: 10. The CDR3 DNA follows: TGTGCCAGCAGTGAAAGTGGCCACGGCGGGGGCTACGAGCAGTACTTC. Translated: CASSESGHGGGYEQYF.